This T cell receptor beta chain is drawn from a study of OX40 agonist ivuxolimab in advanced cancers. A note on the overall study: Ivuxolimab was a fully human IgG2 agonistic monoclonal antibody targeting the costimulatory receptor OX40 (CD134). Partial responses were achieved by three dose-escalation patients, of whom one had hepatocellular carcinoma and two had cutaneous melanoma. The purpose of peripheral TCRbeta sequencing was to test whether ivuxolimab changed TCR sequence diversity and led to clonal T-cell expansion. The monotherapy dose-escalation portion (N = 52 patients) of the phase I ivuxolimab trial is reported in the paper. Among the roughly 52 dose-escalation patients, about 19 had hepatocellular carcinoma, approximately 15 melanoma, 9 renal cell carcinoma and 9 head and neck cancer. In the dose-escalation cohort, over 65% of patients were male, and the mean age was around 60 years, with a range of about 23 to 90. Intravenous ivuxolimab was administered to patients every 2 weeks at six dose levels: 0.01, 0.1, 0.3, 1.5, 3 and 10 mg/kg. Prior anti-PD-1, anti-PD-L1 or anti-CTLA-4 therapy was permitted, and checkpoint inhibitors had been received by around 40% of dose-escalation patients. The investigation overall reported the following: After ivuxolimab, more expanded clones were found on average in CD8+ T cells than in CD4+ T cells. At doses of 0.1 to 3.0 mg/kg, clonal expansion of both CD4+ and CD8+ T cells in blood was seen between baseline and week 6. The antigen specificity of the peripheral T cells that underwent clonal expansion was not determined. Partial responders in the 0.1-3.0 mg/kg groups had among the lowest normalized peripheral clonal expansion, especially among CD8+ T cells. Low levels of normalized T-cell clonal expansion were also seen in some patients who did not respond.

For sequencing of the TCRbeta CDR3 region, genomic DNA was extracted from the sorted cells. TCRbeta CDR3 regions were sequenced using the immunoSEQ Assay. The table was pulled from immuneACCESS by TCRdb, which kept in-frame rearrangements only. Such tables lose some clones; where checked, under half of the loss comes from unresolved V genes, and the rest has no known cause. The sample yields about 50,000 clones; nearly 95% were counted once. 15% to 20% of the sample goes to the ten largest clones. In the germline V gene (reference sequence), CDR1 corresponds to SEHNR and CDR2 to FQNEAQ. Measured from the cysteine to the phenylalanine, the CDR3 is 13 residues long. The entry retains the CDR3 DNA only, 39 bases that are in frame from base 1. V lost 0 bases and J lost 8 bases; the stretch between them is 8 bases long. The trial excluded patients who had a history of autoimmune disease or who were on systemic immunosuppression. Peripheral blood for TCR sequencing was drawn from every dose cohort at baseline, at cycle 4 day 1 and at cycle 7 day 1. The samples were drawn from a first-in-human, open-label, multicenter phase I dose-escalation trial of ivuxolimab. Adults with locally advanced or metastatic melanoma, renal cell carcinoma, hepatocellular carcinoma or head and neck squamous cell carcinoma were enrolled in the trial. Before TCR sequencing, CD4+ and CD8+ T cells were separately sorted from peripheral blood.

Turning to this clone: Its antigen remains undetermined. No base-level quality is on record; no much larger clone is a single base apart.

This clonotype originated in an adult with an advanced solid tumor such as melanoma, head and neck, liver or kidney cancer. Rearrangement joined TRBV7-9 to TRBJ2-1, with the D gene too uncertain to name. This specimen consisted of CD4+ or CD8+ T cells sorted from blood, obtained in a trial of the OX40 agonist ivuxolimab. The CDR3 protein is CASSLADGHEQFF. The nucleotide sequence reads TGTGCCAGCAGCTTAGCGGACGGCCATGAGCAGTTCTTC.